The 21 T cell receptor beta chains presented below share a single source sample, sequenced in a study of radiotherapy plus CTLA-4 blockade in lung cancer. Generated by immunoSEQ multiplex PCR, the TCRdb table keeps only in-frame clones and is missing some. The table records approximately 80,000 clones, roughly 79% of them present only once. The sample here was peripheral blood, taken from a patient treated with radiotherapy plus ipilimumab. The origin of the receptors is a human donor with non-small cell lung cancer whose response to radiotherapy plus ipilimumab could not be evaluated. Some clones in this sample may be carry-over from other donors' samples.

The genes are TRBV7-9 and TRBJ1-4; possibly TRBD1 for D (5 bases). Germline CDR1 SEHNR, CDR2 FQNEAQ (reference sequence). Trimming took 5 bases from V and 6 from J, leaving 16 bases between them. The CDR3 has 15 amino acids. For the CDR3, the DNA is TGTGCCAGCAGCCCGACAGACAAGGGCTATGAAAAACTGTTTTTT. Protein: CASSPTDKGYEKLFF. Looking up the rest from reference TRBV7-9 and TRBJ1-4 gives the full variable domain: DTGVSQNPRHKITKRGQNVTFRCDPISEHNRLYWYRQTLGQGPEFLTYFQNEAQLEKSRLLSDRFSAERPKGSFSTLEIQRTEQGDSAMYLCASSPTDKGYEKLFFGSGTQLSVL.

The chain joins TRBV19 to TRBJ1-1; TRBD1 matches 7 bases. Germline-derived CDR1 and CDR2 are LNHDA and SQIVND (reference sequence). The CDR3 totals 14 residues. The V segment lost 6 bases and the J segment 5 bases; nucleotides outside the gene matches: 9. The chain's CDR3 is CASSLTGLETEAFF. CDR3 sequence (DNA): TGTGCCAGTAGCCTGACAGGGTTAGAAACTGAAGCTTTCTTT.

Here the CDR3 reads CASSRDRVVSYGYTF. In DNA form, the CDR3 reads TGTGCCAGCAGCCGTGACAGGGTCGTAAGCTATGGCTACACCTTC. V and J are TRBV28 and TRBJ1-2; 7 bases line up with TRBD1. In germline, CDR1 is MDHEN, CDR2 SYDVKM. V lost 6 bases, J lost 4 bases, and 11 bases stayed unmatched. The CDR3 contains 15 residues.

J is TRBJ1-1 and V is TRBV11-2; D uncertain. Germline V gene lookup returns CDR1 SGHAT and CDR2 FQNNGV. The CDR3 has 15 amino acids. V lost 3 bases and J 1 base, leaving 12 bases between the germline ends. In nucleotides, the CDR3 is TGTGCCAGCAGCTTCGCAATTGGAGCGAACACTGAAGCTTTCTTT. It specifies CASSFAIGANTEAFF.

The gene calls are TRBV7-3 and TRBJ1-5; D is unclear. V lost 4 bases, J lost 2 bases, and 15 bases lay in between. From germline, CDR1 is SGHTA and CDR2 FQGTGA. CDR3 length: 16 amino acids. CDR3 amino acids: CASSSEEGRGNQPQHF. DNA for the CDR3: TGTGCCAGCAGCTCTGAAGAGGGTAGGGGCAATCAGCCCCAGCATTTT.

The CDR3 sequence: CASSSPSGGNQETQYF. Written as DNA, the CDR3 is TGTGCCAGCAGCTCGCCTAGCGGGGGGAACCAAGAGACCCAGTACTTC. This chain uses TRBV7-2 with TRBJ2-5; 11 nucleotides agree with TRBD2. CDR1 SGHTA and CDR2 FQGNSA come from the germline V gene. V gave up 4 bases and J gave up 0 bases; unmatched junction bases: 4. This CDR3 comprises 16 residues.

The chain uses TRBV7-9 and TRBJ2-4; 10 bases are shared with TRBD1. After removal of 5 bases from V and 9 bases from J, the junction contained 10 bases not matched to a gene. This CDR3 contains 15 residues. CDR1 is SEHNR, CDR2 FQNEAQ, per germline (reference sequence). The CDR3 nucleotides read TGTGCCAGCAGCCCTCCGGGACAGGGGACCGGCATTCAGTACTTC. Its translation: CASSPPGQGTGIQYF.

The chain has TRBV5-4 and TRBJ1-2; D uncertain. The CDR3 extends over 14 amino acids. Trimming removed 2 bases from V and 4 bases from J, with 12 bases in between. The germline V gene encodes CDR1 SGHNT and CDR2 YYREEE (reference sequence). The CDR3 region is CASSFTTSGYGYTF. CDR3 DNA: TGTGCCAGCAGCTTTACTACCTCTGGCTATGGCTACACCTTC.

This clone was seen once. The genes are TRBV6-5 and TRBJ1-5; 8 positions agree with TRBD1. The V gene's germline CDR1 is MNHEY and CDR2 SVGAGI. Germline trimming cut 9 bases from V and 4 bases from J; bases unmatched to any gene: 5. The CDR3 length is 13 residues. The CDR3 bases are TGTGCCAGTAGGACAGGGACAAATCAGCCCCAGCATTTT. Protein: CASRTGTNQPQHF.

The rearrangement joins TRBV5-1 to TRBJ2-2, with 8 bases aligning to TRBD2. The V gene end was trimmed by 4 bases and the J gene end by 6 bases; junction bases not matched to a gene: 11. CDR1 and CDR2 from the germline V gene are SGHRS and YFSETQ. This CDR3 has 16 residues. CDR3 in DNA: TGCGCCAGCAGCCATAGCGGGGTCAGTTTTGCCGGGGAGCTGTTTTTT. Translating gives CASSHSGVSFAGELFF.

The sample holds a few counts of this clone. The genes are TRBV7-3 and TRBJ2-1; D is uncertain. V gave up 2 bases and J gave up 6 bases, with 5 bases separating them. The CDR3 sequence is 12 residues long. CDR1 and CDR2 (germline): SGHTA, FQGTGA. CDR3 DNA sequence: TGTGCCAGCAGCTTATCGTCCAATGAGCAGTTCTTC. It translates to CASSLSSNEQFF. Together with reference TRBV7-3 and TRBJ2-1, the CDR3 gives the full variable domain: GAGVSQTPSNKVTEKGKYVELRCDPISGHTALYWYRQSLGQGPEFLIYFQGTGAADDSGLPNDRFFAVRPEGSVSTLKIQRTERGDSAVYLCASSLSSNEQFFGPGTRLTVL.

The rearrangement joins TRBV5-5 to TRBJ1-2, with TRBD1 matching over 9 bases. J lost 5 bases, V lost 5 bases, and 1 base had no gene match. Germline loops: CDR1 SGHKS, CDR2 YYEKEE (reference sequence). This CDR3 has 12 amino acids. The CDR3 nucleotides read TGTGCCAGCAGGGACAGGGGTTATGGCTACACCTTC. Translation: CASRDRGYGYTF.

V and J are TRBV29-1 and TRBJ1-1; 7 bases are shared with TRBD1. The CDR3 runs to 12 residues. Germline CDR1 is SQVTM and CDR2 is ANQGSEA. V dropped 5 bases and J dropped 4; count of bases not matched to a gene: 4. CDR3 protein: CSVRTGGTEAFF. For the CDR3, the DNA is TGCAGCGTTCGGACAGGCGGCACTGAAGCTTTCTTT.

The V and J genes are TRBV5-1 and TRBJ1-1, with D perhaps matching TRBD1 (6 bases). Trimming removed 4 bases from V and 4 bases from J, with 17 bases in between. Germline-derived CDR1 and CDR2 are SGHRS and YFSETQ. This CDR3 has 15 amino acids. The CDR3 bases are TGCGCCAGCAGCGACGGGACACCGAGGGGCACTGAAGCTTTCTTT. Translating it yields CASSDGTPRGTEAFF.

The DNA for the CDR3 is TGTGCCAGCAGGCATTCAGGGGGCGGGAACACTGAAGCTTTCTTT. Its protein product is CASRHSGGGNTEAFF. The chain employs TRBV28 and TRBJ1-1; 8 nucleotides align to TRBD1. The CDR3 spans 15 residues. CDR1 and CDR2 from the germline V gene are MDHEN and SYDVKM. Trimming removed 6 bases from V and 1 base from J; junction bases left unmatched: 7.

The CDR3 is CAWSALGTGSTNEKLFF. Written as DNA, the CDR3 is TGTGCCTGGAGTGCTCTCGGGACAGGGTCAACTAATGAAAAACTGTTTTTT. V usage is TRBV30 and J usage is TRBJ1-4; 9 bases map to TRBD1. CDR1 and CDR2 (germline): GTSNPN, SVGIG (reference sequence). J was trimmed by 0 bases and V by 1 base; bases with no gene match: 6. The CDR3 has 17 residues.

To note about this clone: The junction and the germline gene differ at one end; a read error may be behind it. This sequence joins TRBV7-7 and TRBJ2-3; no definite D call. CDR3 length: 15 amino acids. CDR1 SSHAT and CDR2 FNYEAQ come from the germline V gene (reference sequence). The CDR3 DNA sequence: TGTGCTAGCAGCTTAGGTGCTGGAGCGACAGATACGCAGTATTTT. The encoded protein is CASSLGAGATDTQYF.

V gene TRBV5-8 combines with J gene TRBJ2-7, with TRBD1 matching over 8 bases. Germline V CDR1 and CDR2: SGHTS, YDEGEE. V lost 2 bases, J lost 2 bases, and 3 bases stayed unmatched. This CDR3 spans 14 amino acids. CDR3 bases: TGTGCCAGCAGCTTAGGACAGGGACCCTACGAGCAGTACTTC. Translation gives CASSLGQGPYEQYF.

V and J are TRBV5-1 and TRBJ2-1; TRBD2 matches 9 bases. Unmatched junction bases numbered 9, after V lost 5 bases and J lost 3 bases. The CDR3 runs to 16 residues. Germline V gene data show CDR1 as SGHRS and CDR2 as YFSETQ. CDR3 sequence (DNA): TGCGCCAGCAGGGATGGGACTAGCCCGGACTACAATGAGCAGTTCTTC. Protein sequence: CASRDGTSPDYNEQFF.

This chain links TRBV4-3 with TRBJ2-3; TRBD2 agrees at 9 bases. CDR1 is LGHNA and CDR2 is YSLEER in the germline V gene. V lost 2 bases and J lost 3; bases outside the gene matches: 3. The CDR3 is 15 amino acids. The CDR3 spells CASSQRGGATDTQYF. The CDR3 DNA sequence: TGCGCCAGCAGCCAACGCGGGGGGGCAACAGATACGCAGTATTTT.

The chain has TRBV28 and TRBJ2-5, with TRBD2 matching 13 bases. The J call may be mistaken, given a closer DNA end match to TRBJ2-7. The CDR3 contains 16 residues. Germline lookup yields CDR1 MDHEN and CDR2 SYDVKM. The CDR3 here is CASSVPLAGGLYEQYF. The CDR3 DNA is TGTGCCAGCAGTGTACCACTAGCGGGGGGGCTTTACGAGCAGTACTTC.